These T cell receptor beta chains were read from a single sample in a study of Ad26.COV2.S vaccination and SARS-CoV-2 variants. Produced via immunoSEQ multiplex PCR; TCRdb's table is partial and in-frame only. The table has hundreds of thousands of clones, around 89% seen once; the top ten hold approximately 5.9%. The sequences come from peripheral blood, collected in a trial of Ad26.COV2.S vaccine versus placebo. These receptors were collected from a person aged 18-60 years who received the Ad26.COV2.S COVID-19 vaccine or a placebo. The CDR3 runs from the conserved cysteine through the conserved F or W. Fields, in order: J gene, clone size, D gene, CDR3 length, V gene, CDR3 DNA, CDR3 protein. D genes are given only for firm matches. Some rows mark clone size as missing; the rest say once, few, many or name a class of expanded clone.

j_gene: TRBJ2-2
abundance: NA
d_gene: TRBD2
len: 16
v_gene: TRBV9
CDR3nt: TGTGCCAGCAGCGTACCCGGACTAGACCACACCGGGGAGCTGTTTTTT
CDR3aa: CASSVPGLDHTGELFF

j_gene: TRBJ2-5
abundance: NA
d_gene: NA
len: 13
v_gene: TRBV10-3
CDR3nt: TGTGCCATCACCGAGGAGGAGGAAGAGACCCAGTACTTC
CDR3aa: CAITEEEEETQYF

j_gene: TRBJ2-7
abundance: NA
d_gene: NA
len: 14
v_gene: TRBV28
CDR3nt: TGTGCCAGCCAAAACATCCCCCGCAACTACGAGCAGTACTTC
CDR3aa: CASQNIPRNYEQYF

j_gene: TRBJ2-7
abundance: NA
d_gene: TRBD1
len: 14
v_gene: TRBV6-2/TRBV6-3
CDR3nt: TGTGCCAGCAGTTACCAGGGACAGCTGAACGAGCAGTACTTC
CDR3aa: CASSYQGQLNEQYF

j_gene: TRBJ1-6
abundance: NA
d_gene: NA
len: 15
v_gene: TRBV21-1
CDR3nt: TGTGCCAGCAGCAAACGCGGCTGCTCTAGGTCACCCCTCCACTTT
CDR3aa: CASSKRGCSRSPLHF

j_gene: TRBJ2-1
abundance: NA
d_gene: NA
len: 16
v_gene: TRBV15
CDR3nt: TGTGCCACCAGCAGAGCCGGTGGCAGGGCATTGGATGAGCAGTTCTTC
CDR3aa: CATSRAGGRALDEQFF

j_gene: TRBJ2-1
abundance: NA
d_gene: TRBD2
len: 15
v_gene: TRBV10-3
CDR3nt: TGTGCCATCAGTCCCTTAGCGGGGGTTTACAATGAGCAGTTCTTC
CDR3aa: CAISPLAGVYNEQFF

j_gene: TRBJ1-1
abundance: NA
d_gene: NA
len: 15
v_gene: TRBV3-1/TRBV3-2
CDR3nt: TGTGCCAGCAGCCATGACAGGTGGTACGGCACTGAAGCTTTCTTT
CDR3aa: CASSHDRWYGTEAFF

j_gene: TRBJ2-7
abundance: NA
d_gene: NA
len: 13
v_gene: TRBV3-1/TRBV3-2
CDR3nt: TGTGCCAGCAGCCAAGATAGGCGGCAGGAGCAGTACTTC
CDR3aa: CASSQDRRQEQYF

j_gene: TRBJ2-3
abundance: NA
d_gene: TRBD2
len: 18
v_gene: TRBV7-2
CDR3nt: TGTGCCAGCAGCTTAGCCCCCGGGACTAGCGGGCTGACAGATACGCAGTATTTT
CDR3aa: CASSLAPGTSGLTDTQYF

j_gene: TRBJ2-2
abundance: NA
d_gene: NA
len: 16
v_gene: TRBV7-2
CDR3nt: TGTGCCAGCAGCTTACTCCCGGGCAGGGAGGACCGGGGAGCTGTTTTT
CDR3aa: CASSLLPGREDRGAVF

j_gene: TRBJ2-5
abundance: NA
d_gene: NA
len: 13
v_gene: TRBV27
CDR3nt: TGTGCCAGCAGTTTATACAGGGCGGAGACCCAGTACTTC
CDR3aa: CASSLYRAETQYF

j_gene: TRBJ1-1
abundance: NA
d_gene: TRBD1
len: 13
v_gene: TRBV19
CDR3nt: TGTGCCAGTAGTAGCAGGGGGGGTACTGAAGCTTTCTTT
CDR3aa: CASSSRGGTEAFF

j_gene: TRBJ1-6
abundance: once
d_gene: TRBD1
len: 13
v_gene: TRBV6-5
CDR3nt: TGTGCCAGCAGCGGACAGGCGAATTCACCCCTCCACTTT
CDR3aa: CASSGQANSPLHF

j_gene: TRBJ1-1
abundance: once
d_gene: TRBD1
len: 14
v_gene: TRBV10-3
CDR3nt: TGTGCCATCAGTGAGTCGGACAGTGGACAGGGGGTTTTCTTT
CDR3aa: CAISESDSGQGVFF

j_gene: TRBJ2-7
abundance: NA
d_gene: NA
len: 14
v_gene: TRBV2
CDR3nt: TGTGCCAGCAGTGTCCTAGGACAGTCCTACGAGCAGTACTTC
CDR3aa: CASSVLGQSYEQYF

j_gene: TRBJ2-3
abundance: NA
d_gene: NA
len: 16
v_gene: TRBV7-2
CDR3nt: TGTGCCAGCAGCTTAGAGTTGGGTCTTAGCACAGATACGCAGTATTTT
CDR3aa: CASSLELGLSTDTQYF

j_gene: TRBJ2-7
abundance: NA
d_gene: TRBD1
len: 13
v_gene: TRBV5-4
CDR3nt: TGTGCCAGCAGCCCGGGACAGGGGGCTCGGCAGTACTTC
CDR3aa: CASSPGQGARQYF

j_gene: TRBJ2-1
abundance: NA
d_gene: TRBD1
len: 15
v_gene: TRBV12-5
CDR3nt: TGTGCTAGTGGTTCTTCCGGGACAGGGTACAATGAGCAGTTCTTC
CDR3aa: CASGSSGTGYNEQFF

j_gene: TRBJ2-5
abundance: NA
d_gene: TRBD1
len: 14
v_gene: TRBV18
CDR3nt: TGTGCCAGCTCACCATTGGACAGGCAAGAGACCCAGTACTTC
CDR3aa: CASSPLDRQETQYF

j_gene: TRBJ2-2
abundance: NA
d_gene: TRBD2
len: 15
v_gene: TRBV7-2
CDR3nt: TGTGCCAGCAGCTTTAGCGGGGCGAACACCGGGGAGCTGTTTTTT
CDR3aa: CASSFSGANTGELFF

j_gene: TRBJ2-2
abundance: NA
d_gene: TRBD2
len: 15
v_gene: TRBV7-6
CDR3nt: TGTGCCAGCAGCGCCCGACTAGCGGTCACCGGGGAGCTGTTTTTT
CDR3aa: CASSARLAVTGELFF

j_gene: TRBJ2-7
abundance: once
d_gene: NA
len: 13
v_gene: TRBV27
CDR3nt: TGTGCCAGCAGTTTGGGGATAAGGTACGAGCAGTACTTC
CDR3aa: CASSLGIRYEQYF

j_gene: TRBJ1-3
abundance: NA
d_gene: NA
len: 12
v_gene: TRBV28
CDR3nt: TGTGCCAGCAGTTTAAGTGGAAACACCATATATTTT
CDR3aa: CASSLSGNTIYF

j_gene: TRBJ1-5
abundance: NA
d_gene: NA
len: 15
v_gene: TRBV28
CDR3nt: TGTGCCAGCAGTCCCGTTAGGGGGGGCAATCAGCCCCAGCATTTT
CDR3aa: CASSPVRGGNQPQHF

j_gene: TRBJ2-7
abundance: NA
d_gene: TRBD2
len: 15
v_gene: TRBV5-1
CDR3nt: TGCGCCAGCAGCGTAGCTAGCGGGAGTATAGGGGAGCAGTACTTC
CDR3aa: CASSVASGSIGEQYF

j_gene: TRBJ2-7
abundance: NA
d_gene: NA
len: 14
v_gene: TRBV5-1
CDR3nt: TGCGCCAGCAGCTTGGACACCAGTCCCGTCGAGCAGTACTTC
CDR3aa: CASSLDTSPVEQYF

j_gene: TRBJ1-4
abundance: NA
d_gene: NA
len: 16
v_gene: TRBV10-3
CDR3nt: TGTGCCATCAGTGAGTCGAGTCATTTGGCTAATGAAAAACTGTTTTTT
CDR3aa: CAISESSHLANEKLFF